This section outlines one T cell receptor beta chain sequence together with its context. This clonotype registers as medium-sized (0.01 to 0.1%) within its sample. Its antigen has not been determined. Base qualities are not at hand, and no much larger clone is one base apart. Library creation used 5' RACE. Sequencing relied on a NextSeq 500. To allow correction of PCR and sequencing errors, the TCR library protocol tagged every TCR cDNA molecule with a unique molecular identifier. From the authors' description of their analysis: Decombinator tools were used for TCR identification, UMI-based error correction and CDR3 extraction. Expanded TCRs were defined as those above a frequency of 2 per 1,000, corresponding to the top 1% of the tumor frequency distribution. Rényi diversity was computed with the R vegan package after subsampling each repertoire 100 times to 5,000 TCRs. To build CDR3 similarity networks, amino acid triplet string-kernel similarity was used, and CDR3s were connected when their pairwise similarity was above 0.82. TCRdb took the public reads, trimmed them with fastp at Q25, ran MiXCR for clone calling and kept in-frame beta chains. Each record represents a unique CDR3 protein, reported with the most common genes and DNA among its rows. TCRdb's processing, not the authors' own work, is the source of the V and J calls. This sample has several thousand distinct CDR3 sequences in its table, and about 8% of those were observed once. The ten largest clones take up roughly 18% of the sample.

This sample stems from a study of spatial heterogeneity in lung cancer (dated by TCRdb to between 2018 and 2021). About the full investigation: Beta-chain transcripts were consistently detected in greater numbers than alpha-chain transcripts, which likely reflected higher beta-chain transcript abundance. In non-small cell lung cancer, the study made a quantitative comparison of TCR alpha and beta repertoires among multiple tumor regions, matched nontumor lung and blood. In the raw uncorrected reads, each unique combination of TCR and UMI appeared more than ten times on average. At surgery, both alpha and beta chains were TCR-sequenced in roughly 230 tumor regions, approximately 64 matched nontumor lung samples and 50 to 60 PBMC samples. The study linked features of the TCR repertoire to counts of nonsynonymous mutations, which were determined by whole-exome sequencing of tumor tissue. Paper-wide results and their limitations: Additional single-cell paired TCR alpha and beta sequencing was considered necessary to confirm, at a functional level, the hypothesis that regional TCRs recognize regional mutations.

The CDR1 and CDR2 encoded by the germline V gene (reference sequence) are DFQATT and SNEGSKA. The CDR3, from cysteine to phenylalanine, totals 11 residues. The kept DNA is CDR3 alone, 33 bases in frame from the first base. V and J lose 5 bases and 1 base, and a span of 5 bases separates them. The time point label for this specimen denotes: sample taken at primary tumor resection. Donors were 65 to 85 patients with early-stage, untreated non-small cell lung cancer from the lung TRACERx cohort. Whole RNA extracted from tumor and nontumor lung tissue, or from cryopreserved PBMC samples, was used for TCR sequencing without cell sorting. Patients were selected for TCR sequencing only if sufficient RNA was available from at least two tumor regions. Before selection, tumor and adjacent nontumor lung specimens were reviewed by a lung pathologist.

The material was normal lung tissue next to the tumor, obtained at surgery. The sequence derives from a female donor with early-stage non-small cell lung cancer. The rearranged segments are TRBV20-1 and TRBJ1-2; the D gene identity is not certain. The DNA sequence is as follows: TGCAGTGCTCCCCATAACTATGGCTACACCTTC. This encodes CSAPHNYGYTF.